The rows below give T cell receptor beta chains drawn from one sample of a study of T cell repertoires in cytomegalovirus infection. TCRdb redid the calling of the reads with MiXCR, one entry per CDR3 protein. The profile shows about 150,000 distinct CDR3 sequences, approximately 17% of them singletons. Sequencing was performed on CD8+ T cells from PBMCs. Source of these receptors: a human donor in good health (CMV status not recorded). Some clones in this sample may be carry-over from other donors' samples. CDR3s leave out the opening cysteine and the closing phenylalanine or tryptophan.

v_call cdr3_aa
TRBV14 ASSQDWTAGELF
TRBV7-8 ASSSGGHEQY
TRBV29-1 SVAGPNSYEQY
TRBV12-3/TRBV12-4 ASSPGQEVDGYT
TRBV4-2 ASSHDRGAYGYT
TRBV6-2/TRBV6-3 ASSYSRGTGELF
TRBV7-6 ASSLWGGDRASNEQF
TRBV7-2 ASSSTGAEDEQY
TRBV5-1 ASSSLYGGPNNEQF
TRBV7-9 ASRGTNQETQY
TRBV7-2 ASSTLLTPAEAF
TRBV7-9 ASSFGRPDNEQF
TRBV28 ASSLSNREQF
TRBV6-5 ASRMGRTYNSPLH
TRBV6-5 ASSSSGRRYNEQF
TRBV7-8 ASSLRRLGNEQF